A single sample is the source of the 17 T cell receptor beta chains below, sequenced in a study of blood T cells in healthy people across ages. Combining a sample-barcoded 5' primer with a J-beta primer mix, a second PCR ran for roughly 7 to 11 cycles. TCRdb reprocessed the 5' RACE reads with MiXCR, giving one entry per CDR3 protein. The sample carries roughly 1.5 million distinct CDR3 sequences, 35% to 45% recorded once. The sample comprised blood. These receptors were collected from a woman aged 18-30 years in good health.

The gene calls are TRBV6-5 and TRBJ2-2; 9 bases match TRBD1. Losses at the gene ends were 3 bases for V and 3 bases for J; bases not matched to a gene: 2. Germline CDR1 and CDR2: MNHEY and SVGAGI. The CDR3 loop spans 15 amino acids. The CDR3 DNA reads as TGTGCCAGCAGTTATGGGACAGGGCACACCGGGGAGCTGTTTTTT. Protein sequence: CASSYGTGHTGELFF.

The chain links TRBV27 to TRBJ2-7, with 10 bases lining up with TRBD2. The CDR3 totals 16 residues. Germline loops: CDR1 MNHEY, CDR2 SMNVEV (reference sequence). Trimming at V came to 5 bases and at J to 0 bases, leaving 7 bases not matched to a gene. Here the CDR3 DNA reads TGTGCCAGCAGTCGAACCGGGACTAGCGTCTCCTACGAGCAGTACTTC. Translation: CASSRTGTSVSYEQYF.

The rearrangement links TRBV29-1 to TRBJ2-4; D may be TRBD1 (5 bases). The J call could be wrong; TRBJ2-7 is a better fit for the DNA end. Germline V lookup: CDR1 SQVTM, CDR2 ANQGSEA. This CDR3 comprises 13 residues. CDR3 protein: CSIRQTETYEQYF. CDR3 DNA sequence: TGCAGCATCCGACAGACCGAAACCTACGAGCAGTACTTC.

The chain employs TRBV5-1 and TRBJ1-1; 11 bases are a match to TRBD1. This CDR3 comprises 16 residues. The J segment lost 3 bases and the V segment lost 4 bases, leaving 8 bases of the junction unmatched. The germline V gene encodes CDR1 SGHRS and CDR2 YFSETQ. This CDR3 reads CASSQRGTGGYTEAFF. The CDR3 DNA reads as TGCGCCAGCAGCCAGAGGGGGACAGGGGGTTACACTGAAGCTTTCTTT.

The rearrangement joins TRBV4-3 to TRBJ2-5; D is uncertain. Trimming removed 0 bases at V and 1 base at J, with 9 bases between. CDR1 is LGHNA and CDR2 is YSLEER in the germline V gene. The CDR3 has 15 residues. DNA for the CDR3: TGCGCCAGCAGCCAAGACGTTAGCACCCAAGAGACCCAGTACTTC. Translating it yields CASSQDVSTQETQYF.

The table lists this clonotype with a few counts. The gene calls are TRBV7-2 and TRBJ1-5, with 7 bases lining up with TRBD1. The germline gives CDR1 SGHTA, CDR2 FQGNSA. This CDR3 has 15 amino acids. With 3 bases clipped from V and 3 bases from J, the junction kept 5 bases outside the gene matches. CDR3 sequence: CASSFTTGNNQPQHF. The DNA for the CDR3 is TGTGCCAGCAGCTTCACGACAGGGAACAATCAGCCCCAGCATTTT.

The chain is built from TRBV18 and TRBJ1-1, with 7 bases aligning to TRBD1. Germline CDR1 is KGHSH and CDR2 is LQKENI. Losses at the gene ends were 3 bases for V and 3 bases for J; bases not matched to a gene: 4. The CDR3 runs to 14 residues. The CDR3 region has the DNA TGTGCCAGCTCACCCAAGACAGGGTACACTGAAGCTTTCTTT. It yields the protein CASSPKTGYTEAFF. Combining the CDR3 with reference TRBV18 and TRBJ1-1 gives the whole variable domain NAGVMQNPRHLVRRRGQEARLRCSPMKGHSHVYWYRQLPEEGLKFMVYLQKENIIDESGMPKERFSAEFPKEGPSILRIQQVVRGDSAAYFCASSPKTGYTEAFFGQGTRLTVV.

This clonotype was observed a handful of times. The rearrangement joins TRBV7-9 to TRBJ2-5; D is unresolved. Matching the DNA end better, TRBJ2-7 makes the J call doubtful. The V gene's germline CDR1 is SEHNR and CDR2 FQNEAQ (reference sequence). The CDR3 sequence is 12 residues long. As DNA, the CDR3 is TGTGCCAGCAGCCCCAATTACCGCGAGCAGTACTTC. Residues: CASSPNYREQYF.

V gene TRBV6-1 combines with J gene TRBJ1-1; tentatively, D is TRBD1 (6 bases). This CDR3 spans 21 amino acids. Trimming left V 7 bases short and J 0 bases short, with 33 bases between. The germline CDR1 and CDR2 sequences are MNHNS and SASEGT. The CDR3 DNA reads as TGTGCCAGCACCAAAGGGAACGCGGGGGCGAGGGGTTCCCTTATGAACACTGAAGCTTTCTTT. Translating gives CASTKGNAGARGSLMNTEAFF.

The V gene is TRBV29-1, the J gene TRBJ2-3; TRBD1 or TRBD2 may be the D gene (5 bases each). CDR3 size: 13 residues. V was clipped by 8 bases and J by 1 base, with 13 bases between them. The germline V gene has CDR1 SQVTM and CDR2 ANQGSEA. The CDR3 nucleotides are TGCAGCATTTGGGGGTGGCGCACAGATACGCAGTATTTT. Translated: CSIWGWRTDTQYF.

In its sample, this clonotype was seen a few times. J is TRBJ2-7 and V is TRBV20-1; 8 nucleotides line up with TRBD2. V lost 1 base and J lost 0; bases outside the gene matches: 5. Germline CDR1 DFQATT, CDR2 SNEGSKA (reference sequence). The length of the CDR3 is 15 residues. The CDR3 sequence: CSARGTSLSSYEQYF. The CDR3 DNA is TGCAGTGCTAGAGGGACTAGCCTTAGCTCCTACGAGCAGTACTTC.

This chain links TRBV20-1 with TRBJ2-1; D remains unclear. Judging by the DNA end, TRBJ2-7 fits better; the J call may be wrong. This CDR3 is 14 amino acids long. The germline V gene encodes CDR1 DFQATT and CDR2 SNEGSKA (reference sequence). DNA of the CDR3: TGCAGTGCTAGTGGTCAGCAAAATTACAATGAGCAGTACTTC. Amino acid sequence: CSASGQQNYNEQYF.

The chain combines TRBV15 with TRBJ2-1; 14 nucleotides agree with TRBD2. The CDR3 runs 16 residues. The ends lost 0 bases at V and 6 bases at J; junction bases unmatched: 1. The germline V gene has CDR1 LNHNV and CDR2 YYDKDF (reference sequence). CDR3 protein: CATSRDGLAGGNEQFF. CDR3 DNA: TGTGCCACCAGCAGAGATGGACTAGCGGGAGGCAATGAGCAGTTCTTC.

On this clonotype: This may come from a read error, since a much larger clone is one base off. The chain joins TRBV2 to TRBJ2-4; D is unclear. The J call is in doubt because the DNA end fits TRBJ2-5 better. This CDR3 is built from 9 residues. CDR1 and CDR2 (germline): SNHLY, FYNNEI. Written as DNA, the CDR3 is TGTGCCGGCAAAGAGACCCAGTACTTC. Protein sequence: CAGKETQYF.

CDR3 region: CATKEGEHSYNEQYF. CDR3 nucleotide sequence: TGCGCCACCAAGGAGGGGGAGCACTCCTACAATGAGCAGTACTTC. This chain joins TRBV4-1 and TRBJ2-1; the D gene could be TRBD1 or TRBD2 (6 bases each). Near its end, the DNA agrees better with TRBJ2-7, so the J call may be wrong. CDR3 size: 15 residues. The V gene's germline CDR1 is MGHRA and CDR2 YSYEKL.

This chain connects TRBV7-8 to TRBJ2-3, with D perhaps TRBD2 (5 bases). Germline V CDR1 and CDR2: SGHVS, FQNEAQ. Trimming pared 9 bases from V and 5 bases from J, leaving 21 bases between. The CDR3 consists of 15 residues. Written as DNA, the CDR3 is TGTGCCAGTAGCCCCCTTCGGGTCCGGGGAGATACGCAGTATTTT. This translates into CASSPLRVRGDTQYF.

This clonotype appeared many times. The rearrangement joins TRBV12-3 or TRBV12-4 to TRBJ1-2; unclear D gene. The CDR3 has 14 amino acids. Trimming shortened V by 4 bases and J by 4 bases, and 13 bases separated the two germline ends. The CDR3 bases are TGTGCCAGCAGTTATCCCGGGAACGGCTATGGCTACACCTTC. Protein: CASSYPGNGYGYTF.